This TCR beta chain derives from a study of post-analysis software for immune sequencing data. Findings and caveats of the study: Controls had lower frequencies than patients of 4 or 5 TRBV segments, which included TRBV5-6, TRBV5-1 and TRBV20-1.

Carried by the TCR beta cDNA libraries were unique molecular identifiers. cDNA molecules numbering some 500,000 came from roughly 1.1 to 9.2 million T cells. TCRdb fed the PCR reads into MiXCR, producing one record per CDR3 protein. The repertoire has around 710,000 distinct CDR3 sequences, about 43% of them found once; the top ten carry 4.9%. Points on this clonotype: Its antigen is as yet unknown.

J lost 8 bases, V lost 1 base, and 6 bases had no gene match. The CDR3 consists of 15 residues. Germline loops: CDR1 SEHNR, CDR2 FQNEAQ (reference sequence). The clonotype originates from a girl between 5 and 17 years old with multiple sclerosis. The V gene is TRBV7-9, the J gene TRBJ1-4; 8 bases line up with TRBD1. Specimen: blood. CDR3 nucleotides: TGTGCCAGCAGCTTAGGAGCAGGGGGCGAGGAAAAACTGTTTTTT. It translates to CASSLGAGGEEKLFF.